The subject of this entry is one TCR beta chain. Its antigen is currently unknown. ViraFEST used viral peptide pools to expand antigen-specific CD4+ T cells before sequencing. At the end of about ten days of culture, CD4+ T cells were isolated. The person had PCR-confirmed SARS-CoV-2 infection between March and December 2020. PBMC were cultured at approximately 2 million per well with around 9.2 IU/ml IL-2 and around 9.4 ug/ml peptides. This sample stems from a study of vaccination effects on CD4 cells after COVID-19. Study as a whole: The cohort was immunized with two doses of either the BNT162b2 or mRNA-1273 vaccine.

The V gene lost 8 bases and the J gene lost 4 bases, with 26 bases spanning the gap. CDR1 and CDR2 (germline): MGHRA, YSYEKL. This CDR3 spans 17 amino acids. Sequencing was performed with immunoSEQ multiplex PCR; in TCRdb, only in-frame clones are kept and a portion is missing. The data show roughly 26,000 clones, with 75% to 85% seen just once and around 16% held by the top ten. Study outcomes and limitations: Newly vaccine-induced clones made up most of the convalescents' post-vaccine spike-reactive clones. Clones arising from infection and from vaccination showed marked clonal contraction late after vaccination.

Sequences were derived from CD4+ T cells from PBMCs cultured with HCoV-NL63 spike peptides, sampled before COVID-19 vaccination. The chain carries TRBV4-1 and TRBJ1-1, with a tentative D call TRBD1 (5 bases). The sequence derives from a human donor who had a prior SARS-CoV-2 infection. CDR3 region: CASAITGYREESTEAFF. The CDR3, as DNA: TGCGCCAGCGCCATAACAGGTTACCGAGAGGAAAGCACTGAAGCTTTCTTT.